This T cell receptor (beta chain) emerged from a study of regulatory T cells in long-lasting Graves disease. The table lists this clonotype with many counts. Its antigen is as yet unknown. Regarding time point: newly diagnosed GD, antithyroid drugs for less than 3 months. From PBMCs, RNA was extracted and then used to make the TCR library. Germline assignment: CDR1 MNHEY and CDR2 SMNVEV (reference sequence). The CDR3 consists of 14 residues. The junction had 4 bases not matched to a gene; V was cut back by 3 bases and J by 6 bases. Study observations and caveats: Patients with persistent disease showed a bias toward TRBV28, TRBJ1-2 and TRBJ2-5.

Through Arm-PCR of CDR3 regions and iRepertoire HTBI primers, TCR beta libraries were built. Using its own MiXCR run on the multiplex PCR reads, TCRdb lists one record per CDR3 protein. This sample carries 580,000 or so distinct CDR3 sequences, about 16% of them seen once, and the ten largest clones take around 13%. The sample also formed part of further work on T cells in Graves' hyperthyroidism and ophthalmopathy. That report notes: HTBI primers were used for first-round RT-PCR of the TCR CDR3. Most clonotypes that expanded in the thyroid above 0.001 also showed up in blood.

The material was peripheral blood mononuclear cells (PBMCs), obtained at new diagnosis, from a patient treated with antithyroid drugs. The TCR originated in a man between 18 and 35 years old with Graves disease. The chain links TRBV27 to TRBJ1-5, with 8 bases aligning to TRBD1. CDR3 amino acids: CASSLGQGAQPQHF. The DNA of the CDR3 is TGTGCCAGCAGTTTGGGGCAGGGGGCTCAGCCCCAGCATTTT.